One sample yielded the 10 T cell receptor beta chains listed below, sequenced in a study of T cell responses to AZD1222 COVID-19 vaccine. Clones were sequenced by immunoSEQ multiplex PCR, and TCRdb holds only the in-frame ones, with some missing. The table records about 140,000 clones, about 93% of them present only once. The sequencing here drew on peripheral blood, taken 28 days after the second AZD1222 dose. These receptors were obtained from an adult who received the AZD1222 COVID-19 vaccine.

The chain is built from TRBV9 and TRBJ2-7, with a possible D match to TRBD2 (6 bases). V gave up 4 bases and J gave up 0 bases, with 17 bases separating them. In germline, CDR1 is SGDLS, CDR2 YYNGEE. The CDR3 is 16 residues long. DNA for the CDR3: TGTGCCAGCAGCCCCCAAGGGGAGGCGAGCTCCTACGAGCAGTACTTC. This sequence encodes CASSPQGEASSYEQYF.

V gene TRBV7-9 combines with J gene TRBJ2-7; TRBD1 might be the D (5 bases). CDR1 SEHNR and CDR2 FQNEAQ come from the germline V gene (reference sequence). CDR3 length: 15 amino acids. V lost 1 base and J 3 bases, leaving 13 bases between the germline ends. The CDR3 coding sequence is TGTGCCAGCAGCTTAGTAAGGGGAAACGTCTACGAGCAGTACTTC. Amino acids: CASSLVRGNVYEQYF.

The chain carries TRBV6-5 and TRBJ2-1; no reliable D call. CDR1 is MNHEY, CDR2 SVGAGI, per germline. Trimming stripped 0 bases from V and 5 bases from J, with 11 bases between. The CDR3 covers 15 residues. This CDR3 reads CASSYSSGFNNEQFF. The DNA for the CDR3 is TGTGCCAGCAGTTACTCAAGTGGTTTCAACAATGAGCAGTTCTTC.

This chain links TRBV7-2 with TRBJ1-5, with a possible D match to TRBD1 (5 bases). This CDR3 has 15 amino acids. Germline V CDR1 and CDR2: SGHTA, FQGNSA. Trimming cost V 2 bases and J 7 bases, with 15 bases left between them. The DNA for the CDR3 is TGTGCCAGCAGCTTAACCCCAGGGAGCAGGCAGCCCCAGCATTTT. Protein: CASSLTPGSRQPQHF.

This clone was picked up a small number of times. The rearrangement joins TRBV6-5 to TRBJ2-7; 8 bases line up with TRBD2. V was pared by 0 bases and J by 4 bases, with 5 bases of the junction left unmatched. Germline V gene data show CDR1 as MNHEY and CDR2 as SVGAGI. The CDR3 has 15 amino acids. This CDR3 is CASSYSGLAWYEQYF. In DNA form, the CDR3 reads TGTGCCAGCAGTTACTCCGGACTAGCCTGGTACGAGCAGTACTTC.

The CDR3 coding sequence is TGTGCCAGCAGTGAGGAACAGGGTCATGGCTACACCTTC. Protein product: CASSEEQGHGYTF. The rearrangement uses TRBV2 and TRBJ1-2; D perhaps matches TRBD1 (6 bases). V lost 3 bases and J lost 6, with 11 bases in between. Germline V gene sequence: CDR1 SNHLY, CDR2 FYNNEI. This CDR3 has 13 amino acids. Variable domain in full (rest from reference TRBV2 and TRBJ1-2): EPEVTQTPSHQVTQMGQEVILRCVPISNHLYFYWYRQILGQKVEFLVSFYNNEISEKSEIFDDQFSVERPDGSNFTLKIRSTKLEDSAMYFCASSEEQGHGYTFGSGTRLTVV.

The chain carries TRBV2 and TRBJ1-5; 7 bases map to TRBD1. The CDR3 contains 14 residues. Germline V gene lookup returns CDR1 SNHLY and CDR2 FYNNEI. Trimming removed 0 bases from V and 7 bases from J; junction bases left unmatched: 3. The chain's CDR3 is CASSEAGGRQPQHF. The CDR3 coding sequence is TGTGCCAGCAGTGAAGCAGGGGGCCGACAGCCCCAGCATTTT.

The V and J genes are TRBV6-6 and TRBJ1-5; D is uncertain. Germline CDR1 MNHNY, CDR2 SVGAGI (reference sequence). Trimming removed 1 base from V and 6 bases from J, with 4 bases in between. The CDR3 loop spans 12 amino acids. The DNA of the CDR3 is TGTGCCAGCAGTTACTTCGCTCAGCCCCAGCATTTT. Translating it yields CASSYFAQPQHF.

This sequence joins TRBV19 and TRBJ2-3, with D possibly called TRBD1 or TRBD2 (5 bases each). CDR1 and CDR2 (germline): LNHDA, SQIVND (reference sequence). Trimming took off 3 bases at V and 0 bases at J, with 10 bases between the two ends. The length of the CDR3 is 15 residues. The CDR3 DNA follows: TGTGCCAGTAGTATTGCTGGGGGAAGCACAGATACGCAGTATTTT. This translates into CASSIAGGSTDTQYF.

The CDR3 loop reads CASESSVEGAGEQYF. The DNA of the CDR3 is TGTGCCAGCGAGTCGTCGGTAGAGGGGGCAGGGGAGCAGTACTTC. This rearrangement joins TRBV7-9 to TRBJ2-7; 7 nucleotides align to TRBD1. The length of the CDR3 is 15 residues. The V segment lost 8 bases and the J segment 7 bases; nucleotides outside the gene matches: 17. Germline V gene lookup returns CDR1 SEHNR and CDR2 FQNEAQ (reference sequence).